This TCR beta chain appears in the sequencing data of a study of T cell repertoires in cytomegalovirus infection. V dropped 2 bases and J dropped 2 bases, with 9 bases sitting between them. Germline V CDR1 and CDR2: LGHNA, YNFKEQ. The CDR3 spans 14 residues. TCRdb re-analysed the reads in MiXCR, keeping a single row per CDR3 protein. The sample carries 150,000 to 200,000 distinct CDR3 sequences, roughly 17% recorded once. Points from the study as a whole: CMV-specific TCR beta clonotypes restricted by HLA-C were the ones dominating the ex vivo response.

This clonotype came up a few times. The antigen is unknown. The sequencing sample was made of CD8+ T cells from PBMCs. V and J are TRBV4-2 and TRBJ1-2; maybe TRBD1 (6 bases). This TCR derives from a human donor in good health (CMV status not recorded). Some clones in this sample may be carry-over from other donors' samples. The CDR3 nucleotides are TGTGCCAGCAGCCAACAGGGGCCCAACTATGGCTACACCTTC. As protein: CASSQQGPNYGYTF.